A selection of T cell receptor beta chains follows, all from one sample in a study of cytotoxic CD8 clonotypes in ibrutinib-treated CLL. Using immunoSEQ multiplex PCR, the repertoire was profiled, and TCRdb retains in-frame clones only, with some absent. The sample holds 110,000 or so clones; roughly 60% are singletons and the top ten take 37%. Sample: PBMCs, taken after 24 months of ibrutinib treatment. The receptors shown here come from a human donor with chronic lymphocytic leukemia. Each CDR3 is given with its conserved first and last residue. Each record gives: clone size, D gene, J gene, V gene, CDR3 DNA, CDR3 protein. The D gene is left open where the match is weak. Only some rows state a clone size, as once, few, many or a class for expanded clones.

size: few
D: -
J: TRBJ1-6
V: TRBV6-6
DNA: TGTGCCAGCAGATCGGACAAGGTCTATAATTCACCCCTCCACTTT
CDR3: CASRSDKVYNSPLHF

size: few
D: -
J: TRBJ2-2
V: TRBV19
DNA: TGTGCCAGTAGTTCCTCGGGGGCAGGGGCAGCCACCGGGGAGCTGTTTTTT
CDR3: CASSSSGAGAATGELFF

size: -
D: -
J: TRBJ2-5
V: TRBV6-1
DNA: TGTGCCAGCAGCCCGAGACAGGCCAAAGAGACCCAGTACTTC
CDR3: CASSPRQAKETQYF

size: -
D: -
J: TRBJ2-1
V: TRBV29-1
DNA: TGCAGCGGAACGTTAGCGAAGTCCTACAATGAGCAGTTCTTC
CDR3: CSGTLAKSYNEQFF

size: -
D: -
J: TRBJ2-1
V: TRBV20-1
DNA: TGCAGTGCTAGAAGGGGCGGTGAGCAGTTCTTC
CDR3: CSARRGGEQFF

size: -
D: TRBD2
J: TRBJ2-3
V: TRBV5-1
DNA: TGCGCCAGCAGCCCAGGACTAGCCTCTCCAATCACAGATACGCAGTATTTT
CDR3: CASSPGLASPITDTQYF

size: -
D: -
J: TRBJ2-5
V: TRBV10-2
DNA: TGCGCCAGCAGTGTCTACCAAGAGACCCAGTACTTC
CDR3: CASSVYQETQYF

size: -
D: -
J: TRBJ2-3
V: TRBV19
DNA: TGTGCCAGTAGTATAGAGGCGAAACCAAGGGATACGCAGTATTTT
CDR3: CASSIEAKPRDTQYF

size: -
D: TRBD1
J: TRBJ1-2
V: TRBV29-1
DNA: TGCAGCGTGGAAACAGGGGGGCCTGGCTACACCTTC
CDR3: CSVETGGPGYTF

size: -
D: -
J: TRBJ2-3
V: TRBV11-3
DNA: TGTGCCAGCAGCTCGGGGGCAGATACGCAGTATTTT
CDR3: CASSSGADTQYF

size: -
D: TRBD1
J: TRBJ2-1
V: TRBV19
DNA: TGTGCCAGTACCAACGACAGGGCCTCCTACAATGAGCAGTTCTTC
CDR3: CASTNDRASYNEQFF

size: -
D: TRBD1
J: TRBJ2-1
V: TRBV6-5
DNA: TGTGCCAGCAGTTCTACAGGGGGCTCCATCAATGAGCAGTTCTTC
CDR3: CASSSTGGSINEQFF

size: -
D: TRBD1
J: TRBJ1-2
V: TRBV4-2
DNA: TGTGCCAGCAGCGTACAGGGGGCGGACTATGGCTACACCTTC
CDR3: CASSVQGADYGYTF

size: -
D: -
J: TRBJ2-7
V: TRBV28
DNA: TGTGCCAGCAGTTCGGACCCCCCTCCCCACTCCTACGAGCAGTACTTC
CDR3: CASSSDPPPHSYEQYF

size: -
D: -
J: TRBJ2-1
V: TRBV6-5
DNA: TGTGCCAGCAGTTACAGCAGGGTCGGAGGCTACAATGAGCAGTTCTTC
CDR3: CASSYSRVGGYNEQFF

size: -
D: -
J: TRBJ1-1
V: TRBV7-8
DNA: TGTGCCAGCAGCTCCCGGACAGTCATGAACACTGAAGCTTTCTTT
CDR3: CASSSRTVMNTEAFF